This T cell receptor (beta chain) was found in a study of T cells in placental villitis. In the study overall: To test an allograft-versus-infection hypothesis, the study compared placental TCR-beta repertoires across three groups: villitis of unknown etiology, unaffected controls matched for gestational age, and infectious villitis.

TCR-beta CDR3 regions were amplified from genomic DNA with the immunoSEQ v4 bias-controlled multiplex PCR assay, run blinded to group allocation. To estimate the quantities of nucleated cells and T cells in each sample, reference gene primers were included together with the TCR-beta primers. Sequencing of the libraries was performed on an Illumina MiSeq with a 100-cycle paired-end protocol. In the paper's pipeline: Diversity and richness were calculated in immunoSEQ Analyzer software, with richness determined by iChao1 and clonality derived from Pielou evenness and Shannon diversity (0-1, with higher values meaning less diverse). CDR3 amino acid sequences with V/J genes were queried against VDJdb for CMV, EBV and influenza A specificities using confidence 3 and substitution 2. The Morisita-Horn index was used to assess how much TCR-beta amino acid clonotypes overlapped between the villitis of unknown etiology, infectious villitis and control repertoires. In its TCRdb copy, this immuneACCESS table keeps in-frame sequences only and misses some clones. Where compared with another copy, unresolved V genes explain less than half of these, and the others have no known cause. D and trimming were read from the DNA, whereas the V and J calls and clone size are those reported in that table. Counted in this sample were roughly 6,300 clones; more than 70% of them appeared once. The ten most abundant clones make up about 9.7% of the sample.

Beyond this particular receptor, the publication reports: Higher CMV-specific clone frequencies were found in infectious CMV cases than in villitis of unknown etiology (about 0.01 vs 0.001), and no difference in CMV-specific clone frequencies was seen between villitis of unknown etiology and controls. Small amounts of decidua were contained in the paraffin blocks, so some of the captured T cells, especially in controls, may have been decidual rather than villous infiltrates. Sequencing bulk tissue made it impossible to distinguish helper, regulatory or cytotoxic T cells or to tell maternal from fetal T cells, and the approach excluded gamma-delta receptors.

The study included five infectious villitis placentae (four with confirmed cytomegalovirus and one with Toxoplasma gondii), and these placentae were not matched to the other groups. The mothers in the infectious villitis group were younger, had smaller fetuses, and delivered preterm or had intrauterine demise in a couple of cases. After delivery, placentae were collected and subjected to gross and histological evaluation prior to the selection of archival tissue. Five 10-micron scrolls were cut from each FFPE block, and DNA was isolated using the AllPrep DNA/RNA FFPE Tissue kit. DNA concentration and purity were checked by NanoDrop, and RNA quality was assessed on a Bioanalyzer. CDR1 and CDR2 were assigned from the germline V gene as KGHSH and LQKENI. From the cysteine through the phenylalanine, the CDR3 covers 15 amino acids. Of the read, only the CDR3 DNA is kept; its 45 bases are in frame from base 1. Cut back by 2 bases and 0 bases, the V and J ends lie 10 bases apart.

Remarks on this clone: Its cognate antigen has yet to be identified. Base qualities are missing; no much larger clone stands one base away.

This chain is built from TRBV18 and TRBJ1-1, with the D gene not confidently named. The receptor comes from a human patient with infectious villitis; the placental T cells may come from both mother and fetus. Material for sequencing was placental tissue containing maternal and fetal cells. The CDR3 here reads CASSPVAQVNTEAFF. The DNA sequence follows: TGTGCCAGCTCACCAGTCGCCCAGGTGAACACTGAAGCTTTCTTT.